The text below deals with one T cell receptor beta chain. A single count supports this clone. The antigen it recognizes is unknown. It has no much larger one-base neighbor in the sample; base qualities were not kept. The data stem from a study of blood T cell repertoires in COVID-19 (dated by TCRdb to 2020 to 2021). Study-level background: Collaborator samples came from the United States, Italy and Spain and covered acute and convalescent phases of COVID-19. The material from the prospective study consisted of cDNA or gDNA derived from T cells, B-cell-depleted T cells, or PBMCs. Subjects who had been exposed to COVID-19, were actively infected with it, or had recovered from it provided the deeply sampled blood TCRbeta repertoires that made up the dataset. A freely available public database, intended as a resource for researchers studying the immune response to SARS-CoV-2, is where the repertoires were released. The samples were drawn from two sources: the first 160 participants of the ongoing ImmuneRACE study, and 1,200 or so subjects contributed by 6 global collaborators. The sample metadata nearly always contained a de-identified subject ID, COVID-19 status, age in years and sex. Where HLA class I and class II types were available, the types were taken from metadata supplied by the sample provider, not from assay-based typing.

General study outcomes and caveats: The amount of clinical and demographic metadata varied by source and participant and was provided uncurated.

In Seattle, one collaborating source enrolled patients while the infection was active and tracked those patients longitudinally over the course of disease. Whole blood was collected in K2EDTA tubes by collaborating institutions according to the institutions' own protocols. For TCRbeta analysis, collaborators shipped samples in one of three forms: frozen whole blood, isolated PBMCs, or DNA extracted from either of those sample types. The immunoSEQ Assay, a bias-controlled multiplex PCR, was used to amplify TCRbeta CDR3 regions from genomic DNA. Under the source paper's analysis protocol: Within the assay, amplification of reference gene primers was used to estimate how many nucleated cells each sample contained. Sequence reads were collapsed and filtered to measure the absolute abundance of every unique TCRbeta CDR3 rearrangement. For each sample, productive Simpson clonality was calculated by taking the square root of Simpson's diversity index across productive rearrangements. TCRdb carries this immuneACCESS record with in-frame sequences only. Its versions omit some clonotypes, under half of them owing to an unresolved V gene in the studies checked, with the rest unexplained. V, J and clone size derive from that table, while D and trimming were established from the DNA sequence. For this sample there are 180,000 or so clones; roughly 90% appear just once. The ten largest clones represent roughly 9.8% of the sample.

CDR1 and CDR2, looked up from the germline V gene, are LGHNA and YSLEER. The V end loses 0 bases and the J end loses 2 bases, and a stretch of 8 bases separates them. From cysteine to phenylalanine, the CDR3 is 15 amino acids long. The read is trimmed to its CDR3 DNA, 45 bases read in frame from base 1. The V gene is TRBV4-3 and the J gene is TRBJ2-1; the D segment could be TRBD2, given 5 matching bases. The source is a woman in her fifties or sixties with COVID-19, enrolled during active disease. Sequenced input: peripheral blood. CDR3 loop: CASSQDALAYNEQFF. DNA sequence: TGCGCCAGCAGCCAAGATGCACTAGCCTACAATGAGCAGTTCTTC.